A single sample is the source of the 14 T cell receptor beta chains below, sequenced in a study of tumor and adjacent non-tumor tissue in lung cancer. This sample's RNA came from whole unsorted tissue. This non-tumor lung sample came from over 3 cm beyond the tumor edge. Three rounds of nested PCR, following a modified ARM-PCR protocol, produced the TCRbeta library. TCRdb ran MiXCR on the multiplex PCR reads and lists one entry per CDR3 protein. The sample records around 75,000 distinct CDR3 sequences, around 70% being singletons. Input material: distant non-tumor lung tissue. The receptors originated from a woman aged 50 to 60 with non-small cell lung cancer.

This clonotype was picked up many times. V gene TRBV6-1 combines with J gene TRBJ2-2; perhaps TRBD2 as D (7 bases). With 7 bases removed from V and 2 bases from J, the gap between germline ends came to 17 bases. The CDR3 spans 16 residues. CDR1 and CDR2 from the germline V gene are MNHNS and SASEGT. The CDR3 is CASIPKGGINTGELFF. The CDR3 nucleotides are TGTGCCAGCATCCCGAAGGGGGGGATTAACACCGGGGAGCTGTTTTTT.

Notes on this clonotype: A much larger clone lies a single base off, so this may be a read error. This rearrangement joins TRBV28 to TRBJ2-7; TRBD2 matches at 8 bases. With V trimmed by 10 bases and J by 4 bases, 9 bases remained unmatched. Germline V gene sequence: CDR1 MDHEN, CDR2 SYDVKM. The CDR3 is 13 amino acids. The chain's CDR3 is CATRTGGGYEQYF. CDR3 DNA sequence: TGTGCCACCAGAACGGGAGGGGGTTACGAGCAGTACTTC. The variable domain in full, completed from reference TRBV28 and TRBJ2-7, reads DVKVTQSSRYLVKRTGEKVFLECVQDMDHENMFWYRQDPGLGLRLIYFSYDVKMKEKGDIPEGYSVSREKKERFSLILESASTNQTSMYLCATRTGGGYEQYFGPGTRLTVT.

Comment on this clonotype: It may be a read error: a sequence one base away is much more abundant. The rearrangement joins TRBV20-1 to TRBJ2-7, with D tentatively TRBD1 (5 bases). V shed 2 bases and J shed 3 bases, with 29 bases lying between them. There are 19 residues in the CDR3. Germline CDR1 is DFQATT and CDR2 is SNEGSKA (reference sequence). The CDR3 sequence is CSARSNPPLGVLVNYEQYF. The CDR3, as DNA: TGCAGTGCTAGATCGAACCCCCCCTTAGGGGTTTTGGTTAACTACGAGCAGTACTTC.

This clonotype was counted ten times or more. V gene TRBV29-1 combines with J gene TRBJ2-7, with 7 bases fitting TRBD2. Losses at the gene ends were 4 bases for V and 5 bases for J; bases not matched to a gene: 5. This CDR3 region has 12 residues. CDR1 is SQVTM, CDR2 ANQGSEA, per germline. CDR3: CSVAGGSDEQYF. CDR3 coding DNA: TGCAGCGTTGCTGGCGGGAGCGACGAGCAGTACTTC.

The CDR3 region is CASGHGQGQGGYTF. The CDR3 region has the DNA TGTGCCAGCGGCCACGGACAGGGGCAGGGTGGCTACACCTTC. The J gene is TRBJ1-2, the V gene TRBV6-2 or TRBV6-3; TRBD1 matches 9 bases. The germline CDR1 and CDR2 sequences are MNHEY and SVGEGT. Trimming removed 8 bases from V and 7 bases from J; junction bases left unmatched: 11. The CDR3 covers 14 residues.

Turning to this clonotype: One junction end disagrees with the germline gene, perhaps due to a read error. The chain combines TRBV20-1 with TRBJ1-1, with D unresolved. Germline V CDR1 and CDR2: DFQATT, SNEGSKA (reference sequence). This CDR3 is 11 amino acids long. The CDR3 reads CSSSRETEAFF. Written as DNA, the CDR3 is TGCAGTTCTAGCCGGGAGACTGAAGCTTTCTTT.

The chain combines TRBV6-1 with TRBJ1-4, with D tentatively TRBD1 (6 bases). The V end lost 6 bases, the J end lost 5 bases, and 16 bases lay between the germline ends. The CDR3 sequence is 15 residues long. Germline values: CDR1 MNHNS, CDR2 SASEGT. CDR3 amino acids: CASRIATGYNEKLFF. The CDR3, as DNA: TGTGCCAGCAGGATCGCGACAGGATACAATGAAAAACTGTTTTTT.

A word on this clonotype: It is likely a read error, because the conserved phenylalanine at the end of the CDR3 is missing. J is TRBJ1-1 and V is TRBV11-1; D remains ambiguous. Germline values: CDR1 SGHAT, CDR2 FQDESV (reference sequence). This CDR3 has 14 residues. This CDR3 is CASRLKELNNEAFV. As DNA, the CDR3 is TGTGCCAGCAGATTGAAGGAGTTGAACAATGAAGCTTTCGTT.

Of note for this clonotype: This may arise from a read error, as a much more abundant clone is one base away. The V gene is TRBV6-5, the J gene TRBJ1-2; possible D gene TRBD1, 6 bases. CDR1 is MNHEY, CDR2 SVGAGI, per germline. Trimming shortened V by 6 bases and J by 2 bases, and 13 bases separated the two germline ends. The CDR3 runs 14 residues. The chain's CDR3 is CASRHETGNYGYTF. CDR3 DNA sequence: TGTGCCAGCAGACACGAGACAGGCAACTATGGCTACACCTTC.

Of note for this clonotype: One end of the junction fails to match germline, which may point to a read error. V usage is TRBV11-1 and J usage is TRBJ2-2, with D possibly being TRBD1 or TRBD2 (6 bases each). The CDR3 covers 15 residues. Germline values: CDR1 SGHAT, CDR2 FQDESV (reference sequence). The CDR3 spells CTSNFLGGKTGELFF. As DNA, the CDR3 is TGTACCAGCAACTTCCTAGGGGGGAAGACCGGGGAGCTGTTTTTT.

The table lists this clonotype with many counts. The chain combines TRBV5-1 with TRBJ1-4; TRBD1 agrees at 8 bases. This CDR3 is built from 15 residues. V shed 4 bases and J 3 bases; nucleotides not matched to a gene: 5. CDR1 and CDR2 (germline): SGHRS, YFSETQ. CDR3 protein: CASSPGQGPNEKLFF. The CDR3 nucleotides are TGCGCCAGCAGCCCCGGACAGGGACCTAATGAAAAACTGTTTTTT.

This sequence joins TRBV20-1 and TRBJ2-3, with 7 bases that match TRBD2. Per germline, CDR1 DFQATT and CDR2 SNEGSKA (reference sequence). This CDR3 is built from 12 residues. CDR3 sequence (DNA): TGCAGCACTGATAGCGGGACAGATACGCAGTATTTT. Translated, it gives CSTDSGTDTQYF.

The rearrangement joins TRBV28 to TRBJ1-2; D is undetermined. Germline CDR1 is MDHEN and CDR2 is SYDVKM. V was cut by 3 bases and J by 14 bases, with 25 bases left in between. The CDR3 runs 15 residues. Here the CDR3 reads CASSLRQNVYYGCTF. CDR3 nucleotides: TGTGCCAGCAGTTTGCGGCAGAACGTATACTATGGCTGTACCTTC.

This clonotype was seen once. This may be a read error: a much more frequent sequence differs by one nucleotide. This chain uses TRBV12-3 or TRBV12-4 with TRBJ1-1; D is unclear. CDR3 length: 13 residues. CDR3 DNA: TGTGCCAGCAGTTTAGCGCAAGCCACTGGAGCTTTCTTT. It translates to CASSLAQATGAFF.